These T cell receptor beta chains were read from a single sample in a study of blood T cell repertoires in COVID-19. Sequencing used immunoSEQ multiplex PCR; TCRdb keeps in-frame clones, though not all of them. The profile shows about 480,000 clones, 80% to 90% of them singletons. Sequenced material: peripheral blood. Source of these receptors: a man younger than 35 with COVID-19, enrolled during active disease. Each CDR3 is given with its conserved first and last residue. The D gene is left open where the match is weak. Clone size is not always given. Where it is, it says once, few, many or a class for expanded clones.

d_gene	abundance	v_gene	len	j_gene	CDR3aa	CDR3nt
-	-	TRBV6-5	13	TRBJ1-1	CATMINRNTEAFF	TGTGCCACCATGATAAACAGGAACACTGAAGCTTTCTTT
-	-	TRBV29-1	12	TRBJ2-1	CSVERSGNEQFF	TGCAGCGTTGAGCGGAGTGGGAATGAGCAGTTCTTC
TRBD1	few	TRBV27	13	TRBJ1-5	CASSDRENQPQHF	TGTGCCAGCAGCGACAGGGAGAATCAGCCCCAGCATTTT
-	-	TRBV9	14	TRBJ2-1	CASSVEQAYNEQFF	TGTGCCAGCAGCGTAGAACAGGCCTACAATGAGCAGTTCTTC
TRBD1	-	TRBV11-2	15	TRBJ1-6	CASSLIGQGGSPLHF	TGTGCCAGCAGCTTAATCGGACAGGGAGGTTCACCCCTCCACTTT
TRBD1	-	TRBV7-9	16	TRBJ1-5	CASSRDRNYGNQPQHF	TGTGCCAGCAGCAGGGACAGGAACTATGGCAATCAGCCCCAGCATTTT
TRBD1	-	TRBV18	15	TRBJ1-2	CASSREGQGFYGYTF	TGTGCCAGCTCCCGGGAAGGACAGGGGTTCTATGGCTACACCTTC
TRBD2	few	TRBV19	14	TRBJ2-2	CASKRLAETGELFF	TGTGCCAGTAAGAGACTAGCGGAAACCGGGGAGCTGTTTTTT
-	-	TRBV4-2	13	TRBJ2-5	CASSQEYQETQYF	TGTGCCAGCAGCCAAGAATATCAGGAGACCCAGTACTTC
TRBD1	-	TRBV5-4	15	TRBJ1-4	CASSSTGTGNEKLFF	TGTGCCAGCAGCTCCACCGGGACAGGTAATGAAAAACTGTTTTTT
-	-	TRBV15	14	TRBJ1-4	CATSRGGNYEKLFF	TGTGCCACCAGCAGAGGGGGCAATTATGAAAAACTGTTTTTT
-	-	TRBV5-6	15	TRBJ2-4	CASSFPGARGNIQYF	TGTGCCAGCAGCTTCCCAGGGGCTAGGGGAAACATTCAGTACTTC
-	-	TRBV7-9	15	TRBJ1-1	CASSLRELRNTEAFF	TGTGCCAGCAGCTTACGAGAATTAAGGAACACTGAAGCTTTCTTT
-	-	TRBV7-6	15	TRBJ2-7	CASSLAQGGAYEQYF	TGTGCCAGCAGCTTAGCGCAGGGCGGGGCCTACGAGCAGTACTTC
TRBD1	-	TRBV5-1	17	TRBJ1-4	CASSLVGPGQATEKLFF	TGCGCCAGCAGCTTGGTGGGGCCGGGACAGGCGACTGAAAAACTGTTTTTT
TRBD2	-	TRBV29-1	16	TRBJ2-7	CSVEAPSGSPVYEQYF	TGCAGCGTTGAAGCTCCTAGCGGGAGTCCGGTTTACGAGCAGTACTTC
TRBD1	-	TRBV9	17	TRBJ1-4	CASSVETGGTYNEKLFF	TGTGCCAGCAGCGTAGAGACAGGGGGCACGTATAATGAAAAACTGTTTTTT
-	once	TRBV4-1	16	TRBJ1-1	CASSQVNRVLDTEAFF	TGCGCCAGCAGCCAAGTGAATCGGGTCCTTGACACTGAAGCTTTCTTT
TRBD1	-	TRBV3-1/TRBV3-2	13	TRBJ2-7	CASSHRDRDEQYF	TGTGCCAGCAGCCATCGGGACAGGGACGAGCAGTACTTC
TRBD1	-	TRBV7-2	15	TRBJ2-2	CASSMRQGHTGELFF	TGTGCCAGCAGCATGCGACAGGGGCACACCGGGGAGCTGTTTTTT
TRBD2	-	TRBV28	15	TRBJ2-1	CASSPPAGGDNEQFF	TGTGCCAGCAGTCCCCCCGCGGGAGGGGACAATGAGCAGTTCTTC
-	-	TRBV13	14	TRBJ2-5	CASSLGDRGETQYF	TGTGCCAGCAGCTTAGGGGACAGAGGAGAGACCCAGTACTTC
-	-	TRBV5-8	16	TRBJ2-3	CASSLRTSWATDTQYF	TGTGCCAGCAGCTTACGAACCAGCTGGGCCACAGATACGCAGTATTTT
-	-	TRBV4-2	16	TRBJ2-1	CASSPQSWENTNEQFF	TGTGCCAGCAGCCCTCAGAGTTGGGAGAACACCAATGAGCAGTTCTTC
-	-	TRBV7-9	16	TRBJ1-2	CASSSTGTSFNYGYTF	TGTGCCAGCAGCTCAACCGGGACATCATTCAACTATGGCTACACCTTC
TRBD1	-	TRBV7-2	15	TRBJ1-2	CASSLVPGTGSKNTF	TGTGCCAGCAGCTTAGTGCCCGGGACAGGGAGCAAGAACACCTTC
TRBD1	-	TRBV25-1	15	TRBJ2-5	CASSEVGQGRETQYF	TGTGCCAGCAGTGAAGTAGGACAGGGACGCGAGACCCAGTACTTC
TRBD2	-	TRBV7-4	17	TRBJ2-7	CASSFPRLAGGPYEQYF	TGTGCCAGCAGCTTCCCCCGACTGGCGGGGGGCCCGTACGAGCAGTACTTC
-	-	TRBV7-9	14	TRBJ2-3	CASSLVGPTDTQYF	TGTGCCAGCAGCTTAGTCGGTCCCACAGATACGCAGTATTTT
-	-	TRBV9	14	TRBJ1-5	CASSFGKGDQPQHF	TGTGCCAGCAGCTTTGGCAAGGGGGATCAGCCCCAGCATTTT
-	-	TRBV27	15	TRBJ2-1	CASSPQDFSRSEQFF	TGTGCCAGCAGTCCTCAGGACTTTAGCCGCTCTGAGCAGTTCTTC
TRBD1	-	TRBV5-1	12	TRBJ2-7	CASSFDRVEQYF	TGCGCCAGCAGCTTCGACAGGGTCGAGCAGTACTTC
TRBD2	-	TRBV19	15	TRBJ2-1	CASSTSRGGSGEQFF	TGTGCCAGTAGCACGTCCCGGGGGGGTTCGGGGGAGCAGTTCTTC
-	-	TRBV4-1	14	TRBJ1-1	CASSRDRGNTEAFF	TGCGCCAGCAGCCGAGACAGAGGGAACACTGAAGCTTTCTTT
TRBD1	-	TRBV5-6	18	TRBJ2-6	CASSTPGQALSGANVLTF	TGTGCCAGCAGCACCCCGGGACAGGCGCTCTCTGGGGCCAACGTCCTGACTTTC
-	-	TRBV5-5	14	TRBJ2-5	CASSLDPRQETQYF	TGTGCCAGCAGCTTGGACCCCAGGCAGGAGACCCAGTACTTC
-	once	TRBV3-1/TRBV3-2	15	TRBJ2-5	CASSWAVGYQETQYF	TGTGCCAGCAGCTGGGCTGTAGGCTACCAAGAGACCCAGTACTTC
TRBD1	-	TRBV9	15	TRBJ2-2	CASSPGQGRAGELFF	TGTGCCAGCAGCCCGGGACAGGGAAGGGCCGGGGAGCTGTTTTTT
TRBD1	-	TRBV5-1	18	TRBJ2-6	CASSLAGTGGRGANVLTF	TGCGCCAGCAGCTTGGCCGGGACAGGGGGCCGTGGGGCCAACGTCCTGACTTTC
-	-	TRBV7-6	16	TRBJ2-2	CASSSGISGNTGELFF	TGTGCCAGCAGCTCAGGGATTAGCGGAAACACCGGGGAGCTGTTTTTT